Shown below are 23 T cell receptor beta chains from a single sample sequenced in a study of shared clonotypes between healthy human individuals. Produced via immunoSEQ multiplex PCR; TCRdb's table is partial and in-frame only. The sample has 95,000 to 120,000 clones; around 71% are singletons. Sequenced sample: memory CD8+ T cells sorted from blood. Subset of the sample: CD45RO+ cells pooled with CCR7-negative TemRA cells. The receptor source for this set is a woman in her 30s in good health.

This clone showed up just a few times. V usage is TRBV25-1 and J usage is TRBJ1-3; D is possibly TRBD1 (5 bases). Trimming removed 8 bases at V and 0 bases at J, with 11 bases between. This CDR3 spans 14 amino acids. CDR1 is MGHDK and CDR2 is SYGVNS in the germline V gene. This chain's CDR3 is CASGGEASGNTIYF. Written as DNA, the CDR3 is TGTGCCAGCGGAGGGGAAGCCTCTGGAAACACCATATATTTT.

The chain links TRBV11-2 to TRBJ2-7; D unclear. V lost 1 base, J lost 5 bases, and 12 bases lay in between. This CDR3 has 14 residues. Germline V lookup: CDR1 SGHAT, CDR2 FQNNGV. The CDR3 here is CASSLVSARHEQYF. The DNA for the CDR3 is TGTGCCAGCAGCTTAGTTTCCGCGAGACACGAGCAGTACTTC.

Here the CDR3 DNA reads TGCGCCAGCAGCCTAAGTAGTTTACGGGAGGGCCACGTAGCGTACGAGCAGTACTTC. Its translation: CASSLSSLREGHVAYEQYF. The V call is TRBV4-1, the J call TRBJ2-7, with TRBD2 matching 8 bases. With 4 bases clipped from V and 4 bases from J, the junction kept 21 bases outside the gene matches. The germline V gene has CDR1 MGHRA and CDR2 YSYEKL. This CDR3 contains 19 residues.

This clone appeared many times. The chain uses TRBV13 and TRBJ2-2; D is unclear. The CDR3 runs 13 residues. Germline assignment: CDR1 PRHDT and CDR2 FYEKMQ (reference sequence). The V and J ends lost 2 bases and 7 bases respectively, with 8 bases between them. CDR3 sequence reads: CASSLWVDGELFF. The CDR3 DNA sequence: TGTGCCAGCAGCTTATGGGTAGACGGGGAGCTGTTTTTT.

V and J are TRBV28 and TRBJ1-5, with TRBD1 as a possible D gene (5 bases). CDR1 is MDHEN, CDR2 SYDVKM, per germline. The CDR3 is 17 amino acids. V was pared by 3 bases and J by 4 bases, with 19 bases between. CDR3 DNA sequence: TGTGCCAGCAGTTTTCCCGGTTCGGGGGTGTTAAATCAGCCCCAGCATTTT. Protein product: CASSFPGSGVLNQPQHF.

V and J are TRBV6-4 and TRBJ2-7, with D possibly matching TRBD2 (7 bases). The CDR3 runs to 17 residues. Trimming took off 6 bases at V and 0 bases at J, with 21 bases between the two ends. CDR1 is MRHNA, CDR2 SNTAGT, per germline. The CDR3 nucleotides read TGTGCCAGCAGCCAAGAAGGCGGGGGACAAAGCTCCTACGAGCAGTACTTC. This codes for CASSQEGGGQSSYEQYF.

V and J are TRBV7-9 and TRBJ2-5, with D tentatively TRBD2 (5 bases). The germline V gene encodes CDR1 SEHNR and CDR2 FQNEAQ (reference sequence). Trimming cost V 6 bases and J 2 bases, with 13 bases left between them. The CDR3 loop spans 14 amino acids. The CDR3 is CASRRTGPQETQYF. In DNA, the CDR3 is TGTGCCAGCAGGCGGACTGGGCCTCAAGAGACCCAGTACTTC. The whole variable domain, filled in from reference TRBV7-9 and TRBJ2-5, reads DTGVSQNPRHKITKRGQNVTFRCDPISEHNRLYWYRQTLGQGPEFLTYFQNEAQLEKSRLLSDRFSAERPKGSFSTLEIQRTEQGDSAMYLCASRRTGPQETQYFGPGTRLLVL.

The chain carries TRBV11-2 and TRBJ2-7; D ambiguous. This CDR3 comprises 12 residues. Germline loops: CDR1 SGHAT, CDR2 FQNNGV. The V and J ends lost 2 bases and 7 bases respectively, with 9 bases between them. CDR3 nucleotides: TGTGCCAGCAGCTTATGGAGTGAAGAGCAGTACTTC. It yields the protein CASSLWSEEQYF.

The chain employs TRBV4-1 and TRBJ1-1; no firm D call. There are 14 residues in the CDR3. Germline lookup yields CDR1 MGHRA and CDR2 YSYEKL. Trimming cost V 1 base and J 1 base, with 7 bases left between them. CDR3 DNA sequence: TGCGCCAGCAGCCAAGTAACAGCGAACACTGAAGCTTTCTTT. Translated: CASSQVTANTEAFF.

This sequence joins TRBV7-2 and TRBJ2-1; D remains ambiguous. V dropped 3 bases and J dropped 4 bases, with 10 bases sitting between them. The CDR3 contains 14 residues. Germline lookup yields CDR1 SGHTA and CDR2 FQGNSA. The CDR3 region has the DNA TGTGCCAGCAGCTTGTCGTCAGTGTACAATGAGCAGTTCTTC. Translated, it gives CASSLSSVYNEQFF.

The chain is built from TRBV6-6 and TRBJ2-7; 9 nucleotides line up with TRBD1. The length of the CDR3 is 12 residues. V lost 9 bases, J lost 7 bases, and 7 bases stayed unmatched. Per the germline V gene, CDR1 is MNHNY and CDR2 is SVGAGI (reference sequence). Written as DNA, the CDR3 is TGTGCCAGTAGACAGGGGGGTGAGGAGCAGTACTTC. It yields the protein CASRQGGEEQYF.

This clone was recorded only once. This chain uses TRBV28 with TRBJ2-7; 9 positions agree with TRBD1. This CDR3 comprises 13 residues. Germline V lookup: CDR1 MDHEN, CDR2 SYDVKM. With V trimmed by 6 bases and J by 6 bases, 6 bases remained unmatched. The CDR3 DNA reads TGTGCCAGCAGGAAACAGGGGGCTAGCGAGCAGTACTTC. Residues: CASRKQGASEQYF.

This clone showed up many times. The genes are TRBV6-4 and TRBJ2-2; D might be TRBD2 (6 bases). This CDR3 region has 14 residues. Trimming removed 5 bases from V and 3 bases from J, with 10 bases in between. Germline CDR1 and CDR2: MRHNA and SNTAGT. The CDR3 DNA is TGTGCCAGCAGTCAGGAGGGCGACACCGGGGAGCTGTTTTTT. Residues: CASSQEGDTGELFF.

Only a few counts were recorded for this clone. The genes are TRBV27 and TRBJ2-1; 7 nucleotides agree with TRBD2. This CDR3 comprises 13 residues. The germline gives CDR1 MNHEY, CDR2 SMNVEV (reference sequence). V was clipped by 5 bases and J by 3 bases; unmatched bases: 1. The CDR3 is CASSAGDYNEQFF. The CDR3 nucleotides are TGTGCCAGCAGTGCGGGAGACTACAATGAGCAGTTCTTC.

This clone occurred many times. The chain combines TRBV29-1 with TRBJ2-5, with TRBD2 matching 16 bases. Germline V lookup: CDR1 SQVTM, CDR2 ANQGSEA. V shed 6 bases, J shed 3 bases, and the junction held 4 bases outside the gene matches. This CDR3 spans 15 amino acids. The CDR3 region is CSVGGTSGREETQYF. CDR3 DNA sequence: TGCAGCGTAGGCGGGACTAGCGGGAGGGAAGAGACCCAGTACTTC.

In regard to this clone: A much larger clone lies one base from this, so it may be a read error. The sample has other DNA sequences that encode this CDR3 too. The chain uses TRBV30 and TRBJ2-1; 12 positions agree with TRBD2. Germline assignment: CDR1 GTSNPN and CDR2 SVGIG (reference sequence). V shed 2 bases and J 8 bases; nucleotides not matched to a gene: 7. This CDR3 has 15 amino acids. CDR3: CAWSLLAGGPDEQFF. CDR3 sequence (DNA): TGTGCCTGGAGTCTGCTAGCGGGAGGGCCGGATGAGCAGTTCTTC.

This clone was detected only once. The J gene is TRBJ1-2, the V gene TRBV18; D may be TRBD1 (5 bases). Trimming took off 4 bases at V and 7 bases at J, with 22 bases between the two ends. This CDR3 has 16 amino acids. Germline loops: CDR1 KGHSH, CDR2 LQKENI. The CDR3 reads CASSLNLDGRRGGYTF. The CDR3 DNA reads TGTGCCAGCTCACTTAACCTGGACGGACGGAGGGGTGGCTACACCTTC. The whole variable domain, filled in from reference TRBV18 and TRBJ1-2, reads NAGVMQNPRHLVRRRGQEARLRCSPMKGHSHVYWYRQLPEEGLKFMVYLQKENIIDESGMPKERFSAEFPKEGPSILRIQQVVRGDSAAYFCASSLNLDGRRGGYTFGSGTRLTVV.

This clone appeared a single time. The chain is built from TRBV6-4 and TRBJ2-3; 9 bases map to TRBD1. The CDR3 totals 15 residues. V shed 6 bases, J shed 6 bases, and the junction held 10 bases outside the gene matches. The germline V gene has CDR1 MRHNA and CDR2 SNTAGT. The CDR3 DNA sequence: TGTGCCAGCAGCCCCGGGACAGGGCCGAGGGATACGCAGTATTTT. Translated: CASSPGTGPRDTQYF.

The chain uses TRBV25-1 and TRBJ2-1; 13 bases align to TRBD2. CDR1 and CDR2 from the germline V gene are MGHDK and SYGVNS. This CDR3 is 15 amino acids long. With V trimmed by 3 bases and J by 10 bases, 6 bases remained unmatched. The CDR3, as DNA: TGTGCCAGCAGTGACCGACTAGCGGGAGGCCCCGAGCAGTTCTTC. Encoded protein: CASSDRLAGGPEQFF.

This clone has a count of ten or more. Different DNA sequences within this sample yield the same CDR3. V and J are TRBV7-2 and TRBJ2-3; 11 nucleotides agree with TRBD2. The germline CDR1 and CDR2 sequences are SGHTA and FQGNSA. After removal of 5 bases from V and 4 bases from J, the junction contained 5 bases not matched to a gene. CDR3 length: 15 residues. This chain's CDR3 is CASSLTSGTADTQYF. CDR3 DNA sequence: TGTGCCAGCAGCCTGACTAGCGGGACCGCAGATACGCAGTATTTT.

The chain recombines TRBV28 with TRBJ1-2; the match to TRBD1 covers 8 bases. V shed 3 bases and J 4 bases; nucleotides not matched to a gene: 7. The CDR3 spans 15 residues. Germline CDR1 MDHEN, CDR2 SYDVKM. The CDR3 loop is CASSFSKQGGYGYTF. As DNA, the CDR3 is TGTGCCAGCAGTTTCTCCAAACAGGGGGGCTATGGCTACACCTTC.

The chain joins TRBV28 to TRBJ2-7; D remains ambiguous. V dropped 6 bases and J dropped 7 bases, with 19 bases sitting between them. The CDR3 runs to 14 residues. Per the germline V gene, CDR1 is MDHEN and CDR2 is SYDVKM. DNA of the CDR3: TGTGCCAGCAGCGTCCCTCAAAGGGCCCTGGAGCAGTACTTC. Translation gives CASSVPQRALEQYF.

The V call is TRBV28, the J call TRBJ2-7; the match to TRBD2 covers 7 bases. This CDR3 spans 15 amino acids. With V trimmed by 6 bases and J by 3 bases, 11 bases remained unmatched. The germline gives CDR1 MDHEN, CDR2 SYDVKM. Here the CDR3 reads CASSLSSSGNYEQYF. In nucleotides, the CDR3 is TGTGCCAGCAGCCTCTCGTCCAGCGGGAACTACGAGCAGTACTTC.